A single sample is the source of the 18 T cell receptor beta chains below, sequenced in a study of blood T cell repertoires in COVID-19. Generated by immunoSEQ multiplex PCR, the TCRdb table keeps only in-frame clones and is missing some. The top ten clones hold roughly 20% of a sample with about 75,000 clones, approximately 90% of them seen once. The sample consisted of peripheral blood. The receptors were gathered from a human donor in a cohort sampled during active COVID-19.

The chain couples TRBV18 to TRBJ1-5; no reliable D call. CDR1 and CDR2 from the germline V gene are KGHSH and LQKENI. This CDR3 has 14 amino acids. V was shortened by 2 bases and J by 4 bases, with 9 bases between the two germline ends. The CDR3 coding sequence is TGTGCCAGCTCACCAGGTGGCGGGAATCAGCCCCAGCATTTT. The encoded protein is CASSPGGGNQPQHF.

As DNA, the CDR3 is TGTGCCAGCAGCAAGTTAGCGGGGAAGGGCACAGATACGCAGTATTTT. As protein: CASSKLAGKGTDTQYF. The chain recombines TRBV11-2 with TRBJ2-3; TRBD2 matches 8 bases. V shed 5 bases, J shed 1 base, and the junction held 8 bases outside the gene matches. The CDR3 is 16 residues long. Germline CDR1 and CDR2: SGHAT and FQNNGV.

The chain recombines TRBV2 with TRBJ2-5; D may be TRBD1 (5 bases). CDR3 length: 14 residues. V dropped 7 bases and J dropped 2 bases, with 14 bases sitting between them. Looked up from germline, CDR1 is SNHLY and CDR2 is FYNNEI. CDR3: CASTVQGPQETQYF. CDR3 sequence (DNA): TGTGCCAGCACTGTTCAGGGCCCTCAAGAGACCCAGTACTTC.

The chain is built from TRBV19 and TRBJ1-5, with 12 bases matching TRBD1. The CDR3 loop spans 17 amino acids. V lost 7 bases to trimming and J lost 1 base; unmatched junction nucleotides: 8. Germline V lookup: CDR1 LNHDA, CDR2 SQIVND (reference sequence). For the CDR3, the DNA is TGTGCCAGTACTGGGACAGGGGGCTTTGTGAGCAATCAGCCCCAGCATTTT. It specifies CASTGTGGFVSNQPQHF.

This chain's CDR3 is CASSPGLAGNSYEQYF. DNA for the CDR3: TGTGCCAGCAGCCCAGGACTAGCGGGGAACTCCTACGAGCAGTACTTC. The rearrangement joins TRBV14 to TRBJ2-7; 12 nucleotides match TRBD2. The CDR3 spans 16 residues. Trimming took 4 bases from V and 0 from J; bases not matched to a gene: 4. Germline assignment: CDR1 SGHDN and CDR2 FVKESK.

V gene TRBV7-2 combines with J gene TRBJ2-1; 16 nucleotides line up with TRBD2. J gave up 9 bases and V 1 base, and 3 bases lay outside the gene matches. There are 16 residues in the CDR3. Germline-derived CDR1 and CDR2 are SGHTA and FQGNSA. The chain's CDR3 is CASSLGGTSGRGEQFF. CDR3 sequence (DNA): TGTGCCAGCAGCTTAGGGGGGACTAGCGGGAGGGGTGAGCAGTTCTTC.

The chain employs TRBV10-1 and TRBJ2-7; 8 bases map to TRBD1. This CDR3 region has 16 residues. Per the germline V gene, CDR1 is WNHNN and CDR2 is SYGVQD (reference sequence). The trim removed 0 bases at V and 3 bases at J, leaving 7 bases unmatched. As DNA, the CDR3 is TGCGCCAGCAGTGAGTCGTCGGGACAGGTCCGCTACGAGCAGTACTTC. This gives the protein CASSESSGQVRYEQYF.

V and J are TRBV19 and TRBJ1-4, with 10 bases identical to TRBD1. The ends lost 5 bases at V and 7 bases at J; junction bases unmatched: 10. Germline V lookup: CDR1 LNHDA, CDR2 SQIVND (reference sequence). The CDR3 sequence is 16 residues long. The CDR3 spells CASSSRDRGNPEKLFF. CDR3 coding DNA: TGTGCCAGTAGTTCCCGGGACAGGGGTAACCCTGAAAAACTGTTTTTT.

The chain uses TRBV19 and TRBJ2-7; the match to TRBD1 covers 7 bases. CDR1 is LNHDA and CDR2 is SQIVND in the germline V gene (reference sequence). After removal of 5 bases from V and 5 bases from J, the junction contained 12 bases not matched to a gene. This CDR3 comprises 15 residues. CDR3 sequence: CASSPSVQGVHEQYF. The CDR3 coding sequence is TGTGCCAGTAGTCCATCGGTCCAGGGGGTCCACGAGCAGTACTTC.

The chain carries TRBV18 and TRBJ1-1, with TRBD1 matching over 9 bases. Trimming removed 6 bases from V and 3 bases from J; junction bases left unmatched: 2. CDR3 length: 13 residues. CDR1 KGHSH and CDR2 LQKENI come from the germline V gene. The CDR3 reads CASSRTGDTEAFF. The CDR3 region has the DNA TGTGCCAGCTCTAGGACAGGGGACACTGAAGCTTTCTTT.

The CDR3 loop is CASSRTSGRPDTQYF. Here the CDR3 DNA reads TGTGCCAGCAGCCGGACTAGCGGGAGACCAGATACGCAGTATTTT. The chain has TRBV7-2 and TRBJ2-3; TRBD2 aligns across 13 bases. The CDR3 spans 15 residues. The germline V gene encodes CDR1 SGHTA and CDR2 FQGNSA. J gave up 4 bases and V 5 bases, and 3 bases lay outside the gene matches.

The J gene is TRBJ2-7, the V gene TRBV11-2; possibly TRBD1 for D (6 bases). This CDR3 comprises 15 residues. Germline V gives CDR1 SGHAT, CDR2 FQNNGV. V was trimmed by 1 base and J by 2 bases, leaving 12 bases between them. The CDR3 region has the DNA TGTGCCAGCAGCTTAGGCCAGGGGAAAGCCTACGAGCAGTACTTC. Encoded protein: CASSLGQGKAYEQYF. Full variable domain (rest looked up from reference TRBV11-2 and TRBJ2-7): EAGVAQSPRYKIIEKRQSVAFWCNPISGHATLYWYQQILGQGPKLLIQFQNNGVVDDSQLPKDRFSAERLKGVDSTLKIQPAKLEDSAVYLCASSLGQGKAYEQYFGPGTRLTVT.

V and J are TRBV3-1 (or the pseudogene TRBV3-2) and TRBJ2-7; the match to TRBD2 covers 9 bases. The CDR3 totals 14 residues. Losses at the gene ends were 4 bases for V and 6 bases for J; bases not matched to a gene: 7. Germline CDR1 reads LGHDT; CDR2 reads YNNKEL (reference sequence). The CDR3: CASSPPGLAFEQYF. DNA for the CDR3: TGTGCCAGCAGCCCTCCGGGACTAGCTTTCGAGCAGTACTTC.

The rearrangement uses TRBV4-1 and TRBJ1-2; D gene uncertain. The CDR3 is 15 residues long. V was trimmed by 0 bases and J by 3 bases, leaving 11 bases between them. Germline V gene sequence: CDR1 MGHRA, CDR2 YSYEKL. The CDR3 sequence: CASSQDKAFDYGYTF. The CDR3 DNA is TGCGCCAGCAGCCAAGATAAAGCATTCGACTATGGCTACACCTTC.

The genes are TRBV5-8 and TRBJ1-5; maybe TRBD1 (6 bases). The CDR3 sequence is 17 residues long. Looked up from germline, CDR1 is SGHTS and CDR2 is YDEGEE. V lost 0 bases and J 0 bases, leaving 13 bases between the germline ends. The CDR3 sequence: CASSLARTAYSNQPQHF. The CDR3 DNA follows: TGTGCCAGCAGCTTGGCCAGGACAGCATATAGCAATCAGCCCCAGCATTTT. The entire variable domain, with the rest obtained from reference TRBV5-8 and TRBJ1-5, is as follows: EAGVTQSPTHLIKTRGQQATLRCSPISGHTSVYWYQQALGLGLQFLLWYDEGEERNRGNFPPRFSGRQFPNYSSELNVNALELEDSALYLCASSLARTAYSNQPQHFGDGTRLSIL.

The rearrangement links TRBV5-6 to TRBJ2-3, with unresolved D. Between the trimmed V and J ends, which lost 1 base and 2 bases, there was a span of 14 bases. Germline V gives CDR1 SGHDT, CDR2 YYEEEE. This CDR3 has 16 amino acids. The CDR3 region has the DNA TGTGCCAGCAGCTTGTCAGGCCTCCTGCACACAGATACGCAGTATTTT. This encodes CASSLSGLLHTDTQYF.

V gene TRBV6-2 or TRBV6-3 combines with J gene TRBJ2-1, with a possible D match to TRBD2 (5 bases). V was trimmed by 5 bases and J by 1 base, leaving 12 bases between them. CDR3 size: 15 residues. The V gene's germline CDR1 is MNHEY and CDR2 SVGEGT. The DNA for the CDR3 is TGTGCCAGCAGTGGAGGTAGTAGGTCCTACAATGAGCAGTTCTTC. Encoded protein: CASSGGSRSYNEQFF.

This clone showed up just once. The chain carries TRBV11-2 and TRBJ2-5; 8 bases are shared with TRBD1. Trimming at V came to 5 bases and at J to 0 bases, leaving 5 bases not matched to a gene. The CDR3 length is 15 residues. From germline, CDR1 is SGHAT and CDR2 FQNNGV. The CDR3: CASSPRQGYQETQYF. In DNA, the CDR3 is TGTGCCAGCAGCCCGAGACAGGGGTACCAAGAGACCCAGTACTTC.